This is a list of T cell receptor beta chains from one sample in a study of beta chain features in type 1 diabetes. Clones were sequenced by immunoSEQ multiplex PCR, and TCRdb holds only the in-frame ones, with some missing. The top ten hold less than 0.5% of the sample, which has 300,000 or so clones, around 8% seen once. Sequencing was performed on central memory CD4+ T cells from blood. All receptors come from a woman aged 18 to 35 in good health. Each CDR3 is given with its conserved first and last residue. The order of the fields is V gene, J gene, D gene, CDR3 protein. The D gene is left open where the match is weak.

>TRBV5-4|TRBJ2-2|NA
CASSSGSGYITGELFF
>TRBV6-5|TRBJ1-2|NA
CASAGNYGYTF
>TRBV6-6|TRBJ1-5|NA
CASSYGEGQPQHF
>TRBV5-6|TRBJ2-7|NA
CASSAGPSPSYEQYF
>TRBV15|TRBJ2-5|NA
CATSRDSETQYF
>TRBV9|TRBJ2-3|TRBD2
CASSVAPSGRTDTQYF
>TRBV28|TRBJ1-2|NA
CASSLSPRDGYTF
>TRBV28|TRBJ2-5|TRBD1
CASNKGAGYGGYQETQYF
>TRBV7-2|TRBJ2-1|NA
CASSPARESYNEQFF
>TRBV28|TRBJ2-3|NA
CASSSRGEGRDTQYF
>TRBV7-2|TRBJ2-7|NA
CASSLLSGSYEQYF
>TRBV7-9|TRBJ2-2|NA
CASSLGVGSYTGELFF
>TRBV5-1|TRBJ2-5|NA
CASSPGITGQETQYF
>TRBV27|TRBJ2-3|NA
CASSFRAVDTQYF
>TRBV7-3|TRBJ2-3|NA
CASSLGGRNTDTQYF
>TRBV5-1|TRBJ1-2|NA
CASSSDGRMDYGYTF
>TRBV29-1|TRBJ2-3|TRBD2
CSARGTSGRSADTQYF
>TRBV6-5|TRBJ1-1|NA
CASSDDTEAFF
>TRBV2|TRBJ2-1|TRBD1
CASSDRVNEQFF
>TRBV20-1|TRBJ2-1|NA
CSASRYNEQFF
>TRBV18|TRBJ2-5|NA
CASSPPTSRATQYF
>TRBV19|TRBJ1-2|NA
CASSIRLKPRYTF